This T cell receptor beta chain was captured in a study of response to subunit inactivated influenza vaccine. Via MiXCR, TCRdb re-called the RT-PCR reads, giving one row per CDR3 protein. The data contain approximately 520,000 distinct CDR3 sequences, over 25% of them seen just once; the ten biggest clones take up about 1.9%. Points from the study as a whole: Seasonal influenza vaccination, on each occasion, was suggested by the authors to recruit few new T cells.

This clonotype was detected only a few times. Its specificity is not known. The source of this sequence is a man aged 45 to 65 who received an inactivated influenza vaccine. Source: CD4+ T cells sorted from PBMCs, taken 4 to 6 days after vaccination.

The CDR3 spells CASSRSSSSYNEQFF. CDR3 in DNA: TGTGCCAGCAGCCGCAGCTCGAGCTCCTACAATGAGCAGTTCTTC. The chain links TRBV7-8 to TRBJ2-1; D ambiguous. Germline lookup yields CDR1 SGHVS and CDR2 FQNEAQ. V was clipped by 5 bases and J by 0 bases, with 11 bases between them. The CDR3 length is 15 residues. Complete variable domain (other parts from reference TRBV7-8 and TRBJ2-1): GAGVSQSPRYKVAKRGQDVALRCDPISGHVSLFWYQQALGQGPEFLTYFQNEAQLDKSGLPSDRFFAERPEGSVSTLKIQRTQQEDSAVYLCASSRSSSSYNEQFFGPGTRLTVL.